These 9 T cell receptor beta chains share one sample of origin, sequenced in a study of blood T cell repertoires in COVID-19. Generated by immunoSEQ multiplex PCR, the TCRdb table keeps only in-frame clones and is missing some. The sample shows fewer than 450,000 clones, around nine tenths of them seen only once. The specimen sequenced was PBMCs or T cells enriched from blood (not recorded which). All receptors come from a woman aged 18-35 years who had recovered from COVID-19.

V gene TRBV30 combines with J gene TRBJ2-2, with unresolved D. V dropped 2 bases and J dropped 6 bases, with 4 bases sitting between them. CDR1 and CDR2 (germline): GTSNPN, SVGIG (reference sequence). The CDR3 runs 11 residues. CDR3 sequence reads: CAWSQAGELFF. CDR3 nucleotide sequence: TGTGCCTGGAGTCAGGCCGGGGAGCTGTTTTTT.

The chain is built from TRBV5-1 and TRBJ1-1; tentative D call: TRBD1 (6 bases). CDR1 SGHRS and CDR2 YFSETQ come from the germline V gene. CDR3 size: 16 residues. V was cut by 0 bases and J by 0 bases, with 12 bases left in between. The CDR3 loop is CASSLEGVAMNTEAFF. DNA for the CDR3: TGCGCCAGCAGCTTGGAGGGGGTGGCAATGAACACTGAAGCTTTCTTT.

The chain has TRBV28 and TRBJ2-7, with no clear D. The CDR3 spans 12 residues. The germline V gene encodes CDR1 MDHEN and CDR2 SYDVKM. The V end was cut by 4 bases, the J end by 3 bases, with 7 bases between. The CDR3 DNA follows: TGTGCCAGCAGTTCTTGGAGCTACGAGCAGTACTTC. This sequence encodes CASSSWSYEQYF.

The V gene is TRBV2, the J gene TRBJ1-1, with D perhaps matching TRBD1 (5 bases). Trimming cost V 3 bases and J 1 base, with 12 bases left between them. CDR1 is SNHLY and CDR2 is FYNNEI in the germline V gene. There are 15 residues in the CDR3. This CDR3 reads CASSEGTRGNTEAFF. In DNA, the CDR3 is TGTGCCAGCAGTGAGGGGACGCGGGGGAACACTGAAGCTTTCTTT.

The rearrangement links TRBV7-2 to TRBJ1-5; D is undetermined. The germline gives CDR1 SGHTA, CDR2 FQGNSA. V dropped 5 bases and J dropped 5 bases, with 10 bases sitting between them. This CDR3 region has 13 residues. DNA for the CDR3: TGTGCCAGCAGCCCCTTGAGGGATCAGCCCCAGCATTTT. Translating it yields CASSPLRDQPQHF.

The V gene is TRBV30, the J gene TRBJ1-5; 7 positions match TRBD1. V shed 4 bases and J 1 base; nucleotides not matched to a gene: 10. The CDR3 covers 16 residues. Per the germline V gene, CDR1 is GTSNPN and CDR2 is SVGIG (reference sequence). In DNA, the CDR3 is TGTGCCTGGAAAGGGGGCGGGCGAGGGAGCAATCAGCCCCAGCATTTT. Amino acid sequence: CAWKGGGRGSNQPQHF.

The J gene is TRBJ2-3, the V gene TRBV11-2; maybe TRBD1 (5 bases). CDR1 and CDR2 from the germline V gene are SGHAT and FQNNGV. The V gene lost 2 bases and the J gene lost 7 bases, with 16 bases spanning the gap. CDR3 length: 15 amino acids. DNA for the CDR3: TGTGCCAGCAGCTTAACCAGGGAAGTTATAAATACGCAGTATTTT. Amino acid sequence: CASSLTREVINTQYF.

V usage is TRBV15 and J usage is TRBJ2-1; unclear D gene. Germline CDR1 reads LNHNV; CDR2 reads YYDKDF (reference sequence). The CDR3 totals 15 residues. The V and J ends lost 2 bases and 8 bases respectively, with 16 bases between them. DNA of the CDR3: TGTGCCACCAGCAGACCAAACCCTAGTCTGTATGAGCAGTTCTTC. This gives the protein CATSRPNPSLYEQFF.

The V gene is TRBV7-9, the J gene TRBJ1-4; a possible D gene is TRBD1 (6 bases). The CDR3 runs 16 residues. Germline V gene data show CDR1 as SEHNR and CDR2 as FQNEAQ (reference sequence). V lost 4 bases to trimming and J lost 1 base, with 13 bases between them. CDR3 sequence (DNA): TGTGCCAGCAGCTCGCGGACAGATGGAACTAATGAAAAACTGTTTTTT. Protein product: CASSSRTDGTNEKLFF. Full variable domain (rest looked up from reference TRBV7-9 and TRBJ1-4): DTGVSQNPRHKITKRGQNVTFRCDPISEHNRLYWYRQTLGQGPEFLTYFQNEAQLEKSRLLSDRFSAERPKGSFSTLEIQRTEQGDSAMYLCASSSRTDGTNEKLFFGSGTQLSVL.